The 2 T cell receptor beta chains in this list originate from one sample, sequenced in a study of glioma-infiltrating T cells. The iRepertoire nested amplicon-rescue multiplex PCR amplified TCR alpha and beta CDR3s from RNA. MiXCR was run by TCRdb on the multiplex PCR reads, yielding one entry per CDR3 protein. The repertoire holds more than 85,000 distinct CDR3 sequences, 25% to 30% seen once, with 35% in the top ten. Material: glioma tissue, nonneoplastic brain tissue, or PBMCs (not recorded which). Receptors originate from a human donor with low-grade glioma or glioblastoma, undergoing nonglioma brain surgery, or in good health (not recorded which).

This chain links TRBV4-1 with TRBJ1-2, with TRBD1 identical over 9 bases. J lost 8 bases, V lost 0 bases, and 10 bases had no gene match. The CDR3 loop spans 16 amino acids. Germline V gene sequence: CDR1 MGHRA, CDR2 YSYEKL. In DNA, the CDR3 is TGCGCCAGCAGCCAAGATTGGGGACAGGGCACGTTCGGCTACACCTTC. This encodes CASSQDWGQGTFGYTF.

This clonotype was picked up many times. V is TRBV7-2 and J is TRBJ1-1; D gene uncertain. Trimming removed 0 bases at V and 4 bases at J, with 6 bases between. CDR3 size: 13 residues. CDR1 and CDR2 (germline): SGHTA, FQGNSA. The CDR3 bases are TGTGCCAGCAGCTTAGCGCCCCGCACTGAAGCTTTCTTT. Translated: CASSLAPRTEAFF. The full variable domain, its missing parts supplied by reference TRBV7-2 and TRBJ1-1, is GAGVSQSPSNKVTEKGKDVELRCDPISGHTALYWYRQSLGQGLEFLIYFQGNSAPDKSGLPSDRFSAERTGGSVSTLTIQRTQQEDSAVYLCASSLAPRTEAFFGQGTRLTVV.